The clone carrying this T cell receptor (beta chain) occurred many times. The data originate from a study of neurological immune-mediated disorders. This sample's time point: longitudinal time-point 2. The CDR3 spans 15 residues. V was trimmed by 6 bases and J by 2 bases, leaving 13 bases between them. TCRdb passed the 5' RACE reads through MiXCR, listing each CDR3 protein once. This repertoire shows 50,000 or so distinct CDR3 sequences, over 10% found once; its top ten account for 4.5% to 5.5%. Sequenced: PBMCs. The source of this sequence is a male donor with HTLV-1-associated myelopathy (HAM/TSP). The gene calls are TRBV12-3 or TRBV12-4 and TRBJ2-2; either TRBD1 or TRBD2 may supply D (5 bases each). The CDR3 loop is CASSPMGDNTGELFF. CDR3 coding DNA: TGTGCCAGCAGCCCTATGGGGGATAACACCGGGGAGCTGTTTTTT.